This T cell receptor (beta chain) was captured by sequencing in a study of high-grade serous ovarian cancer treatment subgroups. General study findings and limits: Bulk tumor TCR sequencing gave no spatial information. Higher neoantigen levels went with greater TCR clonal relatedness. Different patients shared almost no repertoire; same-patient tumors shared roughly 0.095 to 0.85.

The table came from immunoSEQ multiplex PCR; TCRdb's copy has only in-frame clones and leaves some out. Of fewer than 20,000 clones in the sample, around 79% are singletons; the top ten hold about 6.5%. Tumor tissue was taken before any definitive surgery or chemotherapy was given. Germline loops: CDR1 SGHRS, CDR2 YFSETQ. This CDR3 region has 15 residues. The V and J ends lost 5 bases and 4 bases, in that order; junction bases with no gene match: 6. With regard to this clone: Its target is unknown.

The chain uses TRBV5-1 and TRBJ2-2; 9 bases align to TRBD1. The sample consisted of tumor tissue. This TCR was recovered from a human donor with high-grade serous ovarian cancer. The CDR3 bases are TGCGCCAGCAGAAACAGGGGGCTATCCACCGGGGAGCTGTTTTTT. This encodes CASRNRGLSTGELFF.